The text below deals with one T cell receptor (beta chain). The data stem from a study of blood T cell repertoires in COVID-19. Study at large: COVID-19 samples, acute and convalescent, were from the United States, Italy and Spain.

The CDR3 has 16 residues. V was pared by 3 bases and J by 6 bases, with 15 bases between. The germline V gene encodes CDR1 MGHRA and CDR2 YSYEKL. Original processing methods: Amplification from reference gene primers served as the basis for estimated nucleated cell counts. TCRdb's copy holds only in-frame clones and misses some; the assay was immunoSEQ multiplex PCR. The V and J calls and clone size come from that table; D and trimming were worked out from the DNA. The sample contains 200,000 to 300,000 clones, roughly 80% of which appear only once. This TCR derives from a woman aged 80 or older with acute or convalescent COVID-19. Source material: peripheral blood. The chain uses TRBV4-1 and TRBJ1-6; D gene unclear. CDR3 loop: CASSHEGRTFNSPLHF. The DNA for the CDR3 is TGCGCCAGCAGCCATGAGGGCCGTACATTTAATTCACCCCTCCACTTT.